This T cell receptor (beta chain) stems from a study of blood T cell repertoires in COVID-19. For the study at large: Nucleic acid was either cDNA or gDNA, and it came from T cells, B-cell-depleted T cells, or PBMCs.

Assignment of participants to cohorts was predicated upon participant-reported clinical history. Germline V gene sequence: CDR1 SEHNR, CDR2 FQNEAQ (reference sequence). The CDR3 totals 15 residues. V shed 1 base and J shed 7 bases, with 11 bases lying between them. Assay: immunoSEQ multiplex PCR; the TCRdb copy retains only in-frame clones and omits some. The repertoire holds about 230,000 clones, with 80% to 90% as singletons. This TCR came from a woman in her 30s who had been exposed to COVID-19. The chain couples TRBV7-9 to TRBJ1-6; D is ambiguous. Source material: PBMCs or T cells enriched from blood (not recorded which). This CDR3 reads CASSLEAGGNSPLHF. CDR3 DNA sequence: TGTGCCAGCAGCTTAGAAGCGGGAGGAAATTCACCCCTCCACTTT.